This T cell receptor (beta chain) was found in a study of cytomegalovirus exposure and HLA in healthy donors. PCR involved 60 Vbeta and 13 Jbeta primers. Clones were read by immunoSEQ multiplex PCR, and TCRdb kept only the in-frame ones, dropping some. This sample carries 100,000 to 150,000 clones, 84% of them seen once, and the ten largest clones take less than 3%. This clone showed up just once. The antigen remains undetermined. Points from the study as a whole: One variant, a missense change in DCLRE1C, was linked in a later analysis to TCR beta V- and J-gene trimming. Among TCR beta chains, those listed as cytomegalovirus-associated numbered under 200. The authors confirmed in vitro that a few CMV-associated chains were specific for CMV antigens. Relative to equally common others, HLA-associated TCR beta chains showed greater clonal expansion in a later analysis.

The V end lost 1 base, the J end lost 0 bases, and 16 bases lay between the germline ends. The CDR3 spans 18 residues. Germline CDR1 reads SNHLY; CDR2 reads FYNNEI. The receptor was derived from a middle-aged man in good health and CMV-seronegative. The rearrangement uses TRBV2 and TRBJ2-1, with a possible D match to TRBD1 (5 bases). Source material: PBMCs. The CDR3 loop reads CASSEDPPQDFSYNEQFF. CDR3 in DNA: TGTGCCAGCAGTGAAGACCCCCCACAGGATTTCTCCTACAATGAGCAGTTCTTC.